This T cell receptor beta chain was profiled in a study of neurological immune-mediated disorders. TCRdb fed the 5' RACE reads into MiXCR, producing one record per CDR3 protein. The profile covers about 79,000 distinct CDR3 sequences, with roughly 14% appearing a single time and 6% to 7% taken by the ten largest. In germline, CDR1 is SGHRS, CDR2 YFSETQ. CDR3 length: 15 residues. Trimming took 4 bases from V and 4 from J; bases not matched to a gene: 8. This clonotype was recorded many times. Sequenced: PBMCs. The chain carries TRBV5-1 and TRBJ2-1, with TRBD1 matching 7 bases. The receptor was isolated from a woman aged 50 to 60 in good health. The DNA of the CDR3 is TGCGCCAGCAGCCTGGGGACAGTCCTATACAATGAGCAGTTCTTC. Translating gives CASSLGTVLYNEQFF.